The 29 T cell receptor beta chains reported below all come from one sample, sequenced in a study of cytomegalovirus exposure and HLA in healthy donors. The PCR employed 60 Vbeta primers together with 13 Jbeta primers. Sequencing used immunoSEQ multiplex PCR; TCRdb keeps in-frame clones, though not all of them. The sample lists approximately 140,000 clones, less than 85% occurring once. The sample consisted of PBMCs. These receptor sequences come from a middle-aged man in good health and CMV-seropositive.

The chain links TRBV7-2 to TRBJ2-5, with 7 bases lining up with TRBD2. The CDR3 totals 14 residues. V gave up 4 bases and J gave up 5 bases; unmatched junction bases: 7. Germline V gene data show CDR1 as SGHTA and CDR2 as FQGNSA. In DNA form, the CDR3 reads TGTGCCAGCAGCTACGGCATGCGGGGGGAGACCCAGTACTTC. Protein product: CASSYGMRGETQYF.

The chain uses TRBV4-3 and TRBJ2-1, with D perhaps matching TRBD2 (6 bases). V dropped 1 base and J dropped 5 bases, with 12 bases sitting between them. The CDR3 is 15 amino acids. Germline lookup yields CDR1 LGHNA and CDR2 YSLEER. CDR3: CASSQGGAGNNEQFF. CDR3 bases: TGCGCCAGCAGCCAAGGAGGTGCGGGGAACAATGAGCAGTTCTTC.

V usage is TRBV19 and J usage is TRBJ1-2, with unresolved D. In germline, CDR1 is LNHDA, CDR2 SQIVND (reference sequence). V lost 11 bases and J 4 bases, leaving 17 bases between the germline ends. This CDR3 contains 13 residues. The CDR3 nucleotides are TGTGCCGGAGCCCCGACTGGGTCCTATGGCTACACCTTC. It codes for CAGAPTGSYGYTF.

Remarks on this clone: The junction shows a germline mismatch at one end, possibly a read error. CDR3 region: CASSPSTLLANEQFF. The CDR3 coding sequence is TGTGCTAGCAGCCCTTCTACCCTTCTAGCTAATGAGCAGTTCTTC. The J gene is TRBJ2-1, the V gene TRBV7-7, with D possibly TRBD2 on 5 matching bases. Germline assignment: CDR1 SSHAT and CDR2 FNYEAQ (reference sequence). There are 15 residues in the CDR3.

The J gene is TRBJ2-5, the V gene TRBV9, with 11 bases identical to TRBD2. V was clipped by 0 bases and J by 3 bases; unmatched bases: 7. Germline V CDR1 and CDR2: SGDLS, YYNGEE. The CDR3 loop spans 17 amino acids. In DNA, the CDR3 is TGTGCCAGCAGCGTAGGGCAGGGACTAGCGGCCGAAGAGACCCAGTACTTC. It translates to CASSVGQGLAAEETQYF.

Written as DNA, the CDR3 is TGTGCCAGTAGCCGGGGAGGATCGAACAATCAGCCCCAGCATTTT. This translates into CASSRGGSNNQPQHF. V gene TRBV19 combines with J gene TRBJ1-5; D is undetermined. V was pared by 6 bases and J by 3 bases, with 15 bases between. The CDR3 covers 15 residues. Germline V gene data show CDR1 as LNHDA and CDR2 as SQIVND (reference sequence).

V usage is TRBV7-2 and J usage is TRBJ2-1; tentative D call: TRBD1 (6 bases). CDR1 is SGHTA, CDR2 FQGNSA, per germline. Trimming took 0 bases from V and 1 from J, leaving 16 bases between them. This CDR3 contains 18 residues. CDR3 coding DNA: TGTGCCAGCAGCTTAGCAACTAGGGGGTTAAGGTCCTACAATGAGCAGTTCTTC. Protein: CASSLATRGLRSYNEQFF.

The rearrangement joins TRBV4-1 to TRBJ1-1; no firm D call. In germline, CDR1 is MGHRA, CDR2 YSYEKL. V was clipped by 0 bases and J by 7 bases, with 12 bases between them. The CDR3 extends over 14 amino acids. CDR3 coding DNA: TGCGCCAGCAGCCAAGAGGGCGCGGGATATGAAGCTTTCTTT. It encodes CASSQEGAGYEAFF.

For this clone: Other DNA sequences from this sample encode an identical CDR3 as well. This chain uses TRBV29-1 with TRBJ2-7, with 7 bases that match TRBD2. Trimming took 4 bases from V and 2 from J; bases not matched to a gene: 2. This CDR3 comprises 12 residues. The germline CDR1 and CDR2 sequences are SQVTM and ANQGSEA. In nucleotides, the CDR3 is TGCAGCGTTGGCGGGGGACCCTACGAGCAGTACTTC. Protein product: CSVGGGPYEQYF.

The chain links TRBV7-2 to TRBJ2-7; TRBD2 matches 7 bases. The trim removed 4 bases at V and 6 bases at J, leaving 6 bases unmatched. CDR3 length: 13 amino acids. Germline lookup yields CDR1 SGHTA and CDR2 FQGNSA. CDR3 in amino acids: CASSSSGAGEQYF. The CDR3 DNA reads as TGTGCCAGCAGCTCGAGCGGGGCGGGCGAGCAGTACTTC.

The rearrangement joins TRBV5-8 to TRBJ2-2; D is perhaps TRBD1 (6 bases). Germline CDR1 reads SGHTS; CDR2 reads YDEGEE. The length of the CDR3 is 18 residues. Trimming left V 2 bases short and J 3 bases short, with 20 bases between. This CDR3 reads CASSFGARFGTYTGELFF. The CDR3 nucleotides are TGTGCCAGCAGCTTTGGGGCCAGGTTCGGGACATACACCGGGGAGCTGTTTTTT.

The chain carries TRBV6-6 and TRBJ2-5, with D unclear. The CDR3 runs to 13 residues. Germline assignment: CDR1 MNHNY and CDR2 SVGAGI (reference sequence). V lost 6 bases, J lost 3 bases, and 11 bases lay in between. The DNA of the CDR3 is TGTGCCAGCAGGGCCCCGTCTGAAGAGACCCAGTACTTC. It yields the protein CASRAPSEETQYF.

The rearrangement links TRBV7-9 to TRBJ1-4; D call uncertain. Germline CDR1 SEHNR, CDR2 FQNEAQ (reference sequence). The CDR3 runs 15 residues. V lost 5 bases, J lost 8 bases, and 18 bases lay in between. The CDR3 loop reads CASSLDPEPGEKLFF. Written as DNA, the CDR3 is TGTGCCAGCAGCCTCGACCCAGAACCGGGAGAAAAACTGTTTTTT.

The chain is built from TRBV18 and TRBJ1-2; 10 nucleotides line up with TRBD1. CDR1 and CDR2 (germline): KGHSH, LQKENI. The CDR3 has 16 residues. V gave up 3 bases and J gave up 4 bases; unmatched junction bases: 8. CDR3 coding DNA: TGTGCCAGCTCACCTCTCGGGACAGGGGATGCCTATGGCTACACCTTC. It translates to CASSPLGTGDAYGYTF.

The rearrangement uses TRBV2 and TRBJ2-5; TRBD1 is a possible D gene (6 bases). The CDR3 is made up of 16 amino acids. The germline V and J ends were trimmed by 4 bases and 0 bases, with 15 bases remaining between them. CDR1 is SNHLY and CDR2 is FYNNEI in the germline V gene. Here the CDR3 reads CASSGRTATDQETQYF. The CDR3 coding sequence is TGTGCCAGCAGTGGAAGGACAGCTACGGACCAAGAGACCCAGTACTTC.

The rearrangement joins TRBV15 to TRBJ1-5; the D is unclear. The CDR3 has 16 residues. CDR1 is LNHNV, CDR2 YYDKDF, per germline (reference sequence). Between the trimmed V and J ends, which lost 4 bases and 5 bases, there was a span of 18 bases. CDR3 in amino acids: CATSKEGSRVDQPQHF. DNA of the CDR3: TGTGCCACCAGCAAAGAGGGTTCCCGGGTCGATCAGCCCCAGCATTTT.

The chain employs TRBV11-3 and TRBJ2-3, with D perhaps matching TRBD2 (5 bases). CDR3 length: 13 amino acids. The germline V gene has CDR1 SGHNT and CDR2 YENEEA. Trimming took off 4 bases at V and 6 bases at J, with 11 bases between the two ends. The CDR3 DNA follows: TGTGCCAGCAGCTCAGGAGGTTACGATACGCAGTATTTT. Translation gives CASSSGGYDTQYF.

This clone was observed a few times. The chain couples TRBV29-1 to TRBJ1-5; D might be TRBD1 (5 bases). Germline loops: CDR1 SQVTM, CDR2 ANQGSEA. V dropped 5 bases and J dropped 0 bases, with 20 bases sitting between them. The CDR3 length is 17 residues. The CDR3: CSVKTAGLPSSNQPQHF. In DNA, the CDR3 is TGCAGCGTTAAGACAGCAGGGTTACCATCTAGCAATCAGCCCCAGCATTTT.

J is TRBJ2-3 and V is TRBV6-5; tentative D call: TRBD2 (5 bases). Germline V lookup: CDR1 MNHEY, CDR2 SVGAGI. V lost 0 bases and J lost 2, with 6 bases in between. This CDR3 is built from 14 residues. The CDR3 DNA is TGTGCCAGCAGTTACTCGGACTTCACAGATACGCAGTATTTT. As protein: CASSYSDFTDTQYF.

The V and J genes are TRBV9 and TRBJ1-4; TRBD1 matches at 9 bases. CDR3 length: 15 amino acids. The trim removed 2 bases at V and 7 bases at J, leaving 6 bases unmatched. CDR1 and CDR2 (germline): SGDLS, YYNGEE. The chain's CDR3 is CASSVWDRVPEKLFF. The CDR3 region has the DNA TGTGCCAGCAGCGTGTGGGACAGGGTCCCTGAAAAACTGTTTTTT.

This clone appeared many times. This chain uses TRBV28 with TRBJ2-3; D is perhaps TRBD2 (7 bases). Germline V gene data show CDR1 as MDHEN and CDR2 as SYDVKM. This CDR3 region has 15 residues. Trimming took 5 bases from V and 3 from J, leaving 15 bases between them. Here the CDR3 DNA reads TGTGCCAGCAGTCCCCGGGGGGCGGGGACAGATACGCAGTATTTT. The encoded protein is CASSPRGAGTDTQYF.

This clone has a handful of counts. The sample carries other DNA sequences with the same CDR3. The chain links TRBV12-5 to TRBJ2-2; weak D call: TRBD2 (6 bases). CDR1 is LGHNT and CDR2 is FRNRAP in the germline V gene. The V gene lost 2 bases and the J gene lost 2 bases, with 12 bases spanning the gap. The CDR3 has 16 amino acids. CDR3 nucleotides: TGTGCTAGTGGTTTGCTGCGGGGAGATAACACCGGGGAGCTGTTTTTT. Translating gives CASGLLRGDNTGELFF.

The chain carries TRBV28 and TRBJ1-5, with D possibly TRBD1 on 6 matching bases. Trimming took 2 bases from V and 4 from J, leaving 15 bases between them. Germline V gene sequence: CDR1 MDHEN, CDR2 SYDVKM. This CDR3 spans 16 amino acids. CDR3: CASSLHFGTNNQPQHF. CDR3 coding DNA: TGTGCCAGCAGTTTACATTTCGGGACAAATAATCAGCCCCAGCATTTT.

The chain is built from TRBV18 and TRBJ2-4; D possibly corresponds to TRBD1 (6 bases). Deletions cut 3 bases from V and 0 bases from J, with 12 bases between. This CDR3 has 16 residues. Germline CDR1 is KGHSH and CDR2 is LQKENI. The CDR3 DNA reads TGTGCCAGCTCACCCGATGGACAGCTAGCCAAAAACATTCAGTACTTC. Protein sequence: CASSPDGQLAKNIQYF.

This rearrangement joins TRBV5-1 to TRBJ2-3; possibly TRBD2 for D (6 bases). In germline, CDR1 is SGHRS, CDR2 YFSETQ. The CDR3 covers 16 residues. Trimming took off 0 bases at V and 3 bases at J, with 14 bases between the two ends. The CDR3 DNA sequence: TGCGCCAGCAGCTTGGCCGCCGCGGGACCTACAGATACGCAGTATTTT. Encoded protein: CASSLAAAGPTDTQYF. Full variable domain (missing parts from reference TRBV5-1 and TRBJ2-3): KAGVTQTPRYLIKTRGQQVTLSCSPISGHRSVSWYQQTPGQGLQFLFEYFSETQRNKGNFPGRFSGRQFSNSRSEMNVSTLELGDSALYLCASSLAAAGPTDTQYFGPGTRLTVL.

This chain joins TRBV7-8 and TRBJ2-7; TRBD1 aligns across 9 bases. V dropped 2 bases and J dropped 6; count of bases not matched to a gene: 5. The germline V gene encodes CDR1 SGHVS and CDR2 FQNEAQ. The CDR3 totals 14 residues. As DNA, the CDR3 is TGTGCCAGCAGCTTAATCGGGGGACAGGGCGAGCAGTACTTC. Translating it yields CASSLIGGQGEQYF.

V usage is TRBV7-9 and J usage is TRBJ2-3, with TRBD2 identical over 7 bases. Germline V gene sequence: CDR1 SEHNR, CDR2 FQNEAQ (reference sequence). The CDR3 contains 16 residues. V dropped 4 bases and J dropped 0; count of bases not matched to a gene: 7. The CDR3: CASSWGEGGSTDTQYF. The CDR3 DNA is TGTGCCAGCAGCTGGGGGGAGGGAGGGAGCACAGATACGCAGTATTTT.

V gene TRBV9 combines with J gene TRBJ1-1, with a possible D match to TRBD1 (5 bases). The CDR3 spans 13 residues. Germline CDR1 is SGDLS and CDR2 is YYNGEE. V was pared by 5 bases and J by 2 bases, with 10 bases between. The CDR3 reads CASSGRGNTEAFF. The CDR3 DNA reads as TGTGCCAGCAGTGGAAGGGGAAACACTGAAGCTTTCTTT.

The chain uses TRBV5-4 and TRBJ2-7, with TRBD2 matching 14 bases. The CDR3 length is 13 residues. Germline trimming cut 9 bases from V and 6 bases from J; bases unmatched to any gene: 5. Per the germline V gene, CDR1 is SGHNT and CDR2 is YYREEE (reference sequence). CDR3: CATGLAGGFEQYF. The DNA for the CDR3 is TGTGCCACCGGACTAGCGGGAGGATTCGAGCAGTACTTC.